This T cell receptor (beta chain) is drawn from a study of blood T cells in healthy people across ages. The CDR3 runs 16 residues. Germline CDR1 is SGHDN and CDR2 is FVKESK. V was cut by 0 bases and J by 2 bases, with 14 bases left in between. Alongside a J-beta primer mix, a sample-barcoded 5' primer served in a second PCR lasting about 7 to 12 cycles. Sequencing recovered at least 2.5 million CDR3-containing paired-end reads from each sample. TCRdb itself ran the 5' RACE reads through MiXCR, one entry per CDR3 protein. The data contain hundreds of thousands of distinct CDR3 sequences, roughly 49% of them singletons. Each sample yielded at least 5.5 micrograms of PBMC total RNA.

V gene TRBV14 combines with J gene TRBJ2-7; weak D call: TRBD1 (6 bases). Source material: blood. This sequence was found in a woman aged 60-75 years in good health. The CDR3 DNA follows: TGTGCCAGCAGCCAAGAAGGCCTGCAGGGGACCTACGAGCAGTACTTC. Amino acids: CASSQEGLQGTYEQYF.